This TCR beta chain derives from a study of technical replicates of blood from a handful of donors. Profiled with immunoSEQ multiplex PCR; TCRdb holds only in-frame clones, not every one. The data show roughly 79,000 clones, over 75% seen once. The CDR3 is made up of 15 amino acids. With V trimmed by 3 bases and J by 4 bases, 5 bases remained unmatched. The germline CDR1 and CDR2 sequences are SGDLS and YYNGEE. Material: PBMCs. The sequence derives from a human donor in good health. Some clones in this sample may be carry-over from other donors' samples. The V and J genes are TRBV9 and TRBJ1-3; 9 bases map to TRBD1. Here the CDR3 reads CASSGYRGQGNTIYF. Written as DNA, the CDR3 is TGTGCCAGCAGCGGCTACAGGGGGCAGGGAAACACCATATATTTT.